Included here is one T cell receptor (beta chain) sequence, with context. Germline V gene sequence: CDR1 SNHLY, CDR2 FYNNEI. V lost 4 bases and J 5 bases, leaving 12 bases between the germline ends. CDR3 length equals 13 residues. MiXCR, run by TCRdb on the RT-PCR reads, gives a single entry per CDR3 protein. This sample has about 700,000 distinct CDR3 sequences; more than 13% occur once, and the top ten carry about 3.9%. The chain has TRBV2 and TRBJ2-7, with no clear D. The sequenced sample was memory CD4+ T cells from blood. The TCR comes from a female donor in good health, serving as a healthy control. DNA for the CDR3: TGTGCCAGCAGTGTTGACCGCGGCGACGAGCAGTACTTC. It yields the protein CASSVDRGDEQYF.